This note documents a single TCR beta chain sequence. Its antigen is still unknown. The record originates from a study of CD8+CD57+ T cells in acquired aplastic anemia. Across the whole study: Sorted cells (CD4+ and CD8+) yielded DNA amounts that averaged approximately 2.9 ug. Study outcomes and limitations: Researchers report that some 31 CD8+ CDR3 sequences appeared in both patients and controls.

V lost 6 bases and J lost 2, with 13 bases in between. Germline-derived CDR1 and CDR2 are SQVTM and ANQGSEA. CDR3 length: 13 residues. Genomic DNA constituted the template upon which TCR beta VDJ and CDR3 profiling was performed. Each CDR3 protein is one row after TCRdb ran MiXCR on the reads. The repertoire holds about 190,000 distinct CDR3 sequences, with roughly 64% as singletons. The sequence was obtained from a human donor with severe aplastic anemia or a healthy control (not recorded which). The chain employs TRBV29-1 and TRBJ1-2; tentatively, D is TRBD1 (5 bases). The sample comprised sorted CD4+, CD8+, or CD8+CD57+ T cells (not recorded which) from PBMCs. This chain's CDR3 is CSVSGPRNYGYTF. For the CDR3, the DNA is TGCAGCGTATCAGGGCCCAGAAACTATGGCTACACCTTC. Looking up the rest from reference TRBV29-1 and TRBJ1-2 gives the full variable domain: SAVISQKPSRDICQRGTSLTIQCQVDSQVTMMFWYRQQPGQSLTLIATANQGSEATYESGFVIDKFPISRPNLTFSTLTVSNMSPEDSSIYLCSVSGPRNYGYTFGSGTRLTVV.